This T cell receptor beta chain is drawn from a study of cytomegalovirus exposure and HLA in healthy donors. For this clone: Antigen specificity is unknown.

Use of 60 Vbeta and 13 Jbeta primers characterized the PCR. Profiling relied on immunoSEQ multiplex PCR, and the TCRdb table lists in-frame clones only, not all of them. The sample carries about 130,000 clones, approximately 75% recorded once. Notes on the study in general: Some TCR beta chains (164 of them) were listed as cytomegalovirus-associated. In most subjects, TCR beta sequences reportedly gave accurate predictions of HLA-A and HLA-B alleles.

The CDR3 totals 14 residues. Germline V gene sequence: CDR1 SGHDT, CDR2 YYEEEE. Trimming stripped 0 bases from V and 4 bases from J, with 8 bases between. The sequencing input was PBMCs. This chain connects TRBV5-6 to TRBJ1-3; weak D call: TRBD1 (6 bases). The sequence derives from a woman between 40 and 50 years old in good health and CMV-seropositive. The CDR3 reads CASSLGQEGNTIYF. CDR3 coding DNA: TGTGCCAGCAGCTTGGGACAGGAAGGAAACACCATATATTTT.